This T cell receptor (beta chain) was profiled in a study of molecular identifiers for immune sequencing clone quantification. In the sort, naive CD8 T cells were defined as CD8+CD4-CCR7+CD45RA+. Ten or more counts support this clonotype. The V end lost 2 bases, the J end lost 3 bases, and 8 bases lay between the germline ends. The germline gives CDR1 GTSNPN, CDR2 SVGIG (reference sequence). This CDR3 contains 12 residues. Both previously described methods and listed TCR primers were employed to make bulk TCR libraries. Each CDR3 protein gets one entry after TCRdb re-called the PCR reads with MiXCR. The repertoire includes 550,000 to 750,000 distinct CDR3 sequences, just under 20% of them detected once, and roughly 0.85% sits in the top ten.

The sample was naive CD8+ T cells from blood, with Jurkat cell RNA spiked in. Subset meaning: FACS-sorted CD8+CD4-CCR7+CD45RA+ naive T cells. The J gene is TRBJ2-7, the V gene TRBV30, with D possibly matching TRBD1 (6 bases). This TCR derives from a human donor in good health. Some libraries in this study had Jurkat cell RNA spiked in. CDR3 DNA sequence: TGTGCCTGGAGTCCCAGGGGCTACGAGCAGTACTTC. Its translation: CAWSPRGYEQYF.